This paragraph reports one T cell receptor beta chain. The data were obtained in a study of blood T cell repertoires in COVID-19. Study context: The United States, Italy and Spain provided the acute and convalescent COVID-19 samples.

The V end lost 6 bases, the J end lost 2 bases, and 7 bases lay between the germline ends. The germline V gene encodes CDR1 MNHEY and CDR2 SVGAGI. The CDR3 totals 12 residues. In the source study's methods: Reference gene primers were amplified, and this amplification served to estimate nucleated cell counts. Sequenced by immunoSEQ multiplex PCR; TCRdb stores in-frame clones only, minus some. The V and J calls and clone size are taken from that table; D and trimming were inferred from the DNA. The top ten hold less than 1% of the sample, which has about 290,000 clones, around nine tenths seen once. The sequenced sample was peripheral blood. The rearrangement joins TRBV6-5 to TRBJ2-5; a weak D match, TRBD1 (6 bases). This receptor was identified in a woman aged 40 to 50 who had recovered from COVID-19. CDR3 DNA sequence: TGTGCCAGCAGCGGACAGCAAGAGACCCAGTACTTC. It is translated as CASSGQQETQYF.